These T cell receptor beta chains were read from a single sample in a study of T cell repertoires in cytomegalovirus infection. TCRdb re-called the reads with MiXCR, one entry per CDR3 protein. The sample has around 300,000 distinct CDR3 sequences; around 25% are singletons. The sample consisted of PBMCs. The source is a human donor in good health (CMV status not recorded). Some clones in this sample may be carry-over from other donors' samples. The CDR3 runs from the conserved cysteine through the conserved F or W. D genes are given only for firm matches. Clone size is stated in some rows and not others, as once, few, many or a class when expanded.

size	V	J	D	DNA	CDR3
.	TRBV6-2/TRBV6-3	TRBJ2-7	TRBD2	TGTGCCAGCATTCGCCCGGGACTAGTCTACGAGCAGTACTTC	CASIRPGLVYEQYF
few	TRBV29-1	TRBJ1-4	.	TGCAGCGTCGGGGGGGGGTCGCGTGAAAAACTGTTTTTT	CSVGGGSREKLFF
many	TRBV6-1	TRBJ1-6	TRBD1	TGTGCCAGCAGTTCGGGACAGCATAATTCACCCCTCCACTTT	CASSSGQHNSPLHF
many	TRBV7-2	TRBJ2-1	.	TGTGCCAGCAGCACCGTTCCCAATGAGCAGTTCTTC	CASSTVPNEQFF
.	TRBV11-2	TRBJ2-2	.	TGTGCCAGCAGCTCCCATCGGACCGGGGAGCTGTTTTTT	CASSSHRTGELFF
few	TRBV14	TRBJ2-6	.	TGTGCCAGCAGCCAGGAGCGTGGTCCCGGAGGGGTCCTGACTTTC	CASSQERGPGGVLTF
few	TRBV4-1	TRBJ2-5	TRBD2	TGCGCCAGCAGCCAAGATCGGAGCGGGGGGTATCAAGAGACCCAGTACTTC	CASSQDRSGGYQETQYF
.	TRBV19	TRBJ1-1	TRBD1	TGTGCCAGTAGTAGACCGGACAGGGCAAAGTGGGAAATGAACACTGAAGCTTTCTTT	CASSRPDRAKWEMNTEAFF
few	TRBV11-1	TRBJ1-2	.	TGTGCCAGCAGCCCGGACAAGGACTATGGCTACACCTTC	CASSPDKDYGYTF
.	TRBV5-1	TRBJ2-3	.	TGCGCCAGCAGCTTGGCTATGGGCCTTGCCCCTAGCACAGATACGCAGTATTTT	CASSLAMGLAPSTDTQYF
.	TRBV2	TRBJ1-2	.	TGTGCCAGCAGTGAAAGGCAGGGGTGGAACTATGGCTACACCTTC	CASSERQGWNYGYTF
.	TRBV12-3/TRBV12-4	TRBJ2-7	TRBD2	TGTGCCAGCAGTCGACTAGCGGGATCCTACGAGCAGTACTTC	CASSRLAGSYEQYF
few	TRBV20-1	TRBJ1-5	.	TGCAGTGCGAGAAGGGGCAATCAGCCCCAGCATTTT	CSARRGNQPQHF
.	TRBV6-6	TRBJ2-1	TRBD2	TGTGCCAGCAGTCAAACGCGGGGGGAAAATGAGCAGTTCTTC	CASSQTRGENEQFF
.	TRBV28	TRBJ1-2	.	TGTGCCAGTTTATCGGGGGCTAACTATGGCTACACCTTC	CASLSGANYGYTF
.	TRBV6-1	TRBJ1-5	.	TGTGCCACCCAAGGTCAGGGCGGGAGGAATCAGCCCCAGCATTTT	CATQGQGGRNQPQHF
few	TRBV20-1	TRBJ1-2	.	TGCAGTGCTCCCACAGATAACTATGGCTACACCTTC	CSAPTDNYGYTF
many	TRBV7-2	TRBJ2-7	TRBD1	TGTGCCAGCAGCTTTGGGACAGGGGGCTTCTACGAGCAGTACTTC	CASSFGTGGFYEQYF
.	TRBV20-1	TRBJ1-5	TRBD1	TGCAGTGCCAACGTCAGGGGGCAGCCCCAGCATTTT	CSANVRGQPQHF
few	TRBV6-6	TRBJ2-7	TRBD2	TGTGCCAGCAGTTACGCGGGAGCGGGCGAGCAGTACTTC	CASSYAGAGEQYF
few	TRBV10-3	TRBJ1-3	.	TGTGCGGGGTCGGCAGGCGTTGGCTCTGGAAACACCATATATTTT	CAGSAGVGSGNTIYF
few	TRBV5-1	TRBJ2-7	.	TGCGCCAGCAGCCTTCCCAGCGCGGAGGAGCAGTACTTC	CASSLPSAEEQYF
.	TRBV20-1	TRBJ1-5	.	TGCAGTGCTCGACAGGGCAATCAGCCCCAGCATTTT	CSARQGNQPQHF
.	TRBV4-1	TRBJ2-1	.	TGCGCCAGCAGCCAAGTTGTGGGAGAGACCTACAATGAGCAGTTCTTC	CASSQVVGETYNEQFF
many	TRBV28	TRBJ2-7	.	TGTGCCAGCAGGGGTAGCTCCTACGAGCAGTACTTC	CASRGSSYEQYF
.	TRBV12-3/TRBV12-4	TRBJ2-2	TRBD1	TGTGCCAGCAGTCGCTGGACAGGGGCGAACACCGGGGAGCTGTTTTTT	CASSRWTGANTGELFF
.	TRBV28	TRBJ2-1	.	TGTGCCAGCAGGACGTACAATGAGCAGTTCTTC	CASRTYNEQFF
few	TRBV19	TRBJ2-6	.	TGTGCCAGTAGTGTCAGCCCCTCTGGGGCCAACGTCCTGACTTTC	CASSVSPSGANVLTF
few	TRBV28	TRBJ1-2	TRBD1	TGTGCCAGCAGTTTCCTAGGGGGCTCTGGCTATGGCTACACCTTC	CASSFLGGSGYGYTF
few	TRBV3-1	TRBJ1-1	.	TGTGCCAGCAACACACAAACGAACACTGAAGCTTTCTTT	CASNTQTNTEAFF
many	TRBV7-2	TRBJ1-1	.	TGTGCCAGCAGCCCACGGGGGGCTCGTGACTGGGCTTTCTTT	CASSPRGARDWAFF
once	TRBV7-6	TRBJ2-7	.	TGTGCCAGCAGCTTACGGCAGGGATTGGGGGAGCAGTACTTC	CASSLRQGLGEQYF
.	TRBV7-6	TRBJ1-5	.	TGTGCCAGCAGCCCGGGATCAGGAAACTTAGGCCAGCCCCAGCATTTT	CASSPGSGNLGQPQHF
.	TRBV28	TRBJ1-5	TRBD1	TGTGCCAGCAGTCCCACAGGGGCCGGCCGCCCAGATCAGCCCCAGCATTTT	CASSPTGAGRPDQPQHF
few	TRBV20-1	TRBJ1-2	TRBD1	TGCAGTGCTAGAGCAGGGGGCTACGGCTACACCTTC	CSARAGGYGYTF
few	TRBV5-6	TRBJ2-3	TRBD1	TGTGCCAGCAGCTTGGTGGTGGGGACAGGCACAGATACGCAGTATTTT	CASSLVVGTGTDTQYF
many	TRBV11-1	TRBJ2-3	.	TGTGCCAGCAGCCACCTAGCGTCCTTAAATACGCAGTATTTT	CASSHLASLNTQYF
many	TRBV7-2	TRBJ2-7	TRBD1	TGTGCCAGCAGCGTCGACAGGGGGCGCGGCGAGCAGTACTTC	CASSVDRGRGEQYF
.	TRBV10-3	TRBJ2-7	TRBD1	TGTGCCACCCGGACAGGAACCTACGAGCAGTACTTC	CATRTGTYEQYF
few	TRBV24-1	TRBJ2-7	.	TGTGCCACCAGTGTAGACAGCTACGAGCAGTACTTC	CATSVDSYEQYF
once	TRBV20-1	TRBJ1-1	.	TGCAGTGCTGCGGGCGCGTCGGGCACTGAAGCTTTCTTT	CSAAGASGTEAFF
.	TRBV5-1	TRBJ2-7	TRBD1	TGCGCCAGCAGCTTGGAGGGGACAGGAACCTACGAGCAGTACTTC	CASSLEGTGTYEQYF
few	TRBV6-1	TRBJ1-4	TRBD1	TGTGCCAGCAGTGAGCAGGCTCAGGGGGCTGGGGGAAAACTGTTTTTT	CASSEQAQGAGGKLFF
.	TRBV28	TRBJ2-2	TRBD2	TGTGCCATCCCCGCCAATAGCGGGGGCACCGGGGAGCTGTTTTTT	CAIPANSGGTGELFF
.	TRBV29-1	TRBJ2-5	.	TGCAGCGTTGAAGATGGAGCCGGGATTAGGGGAGAGACCCAGTACTTC	CSVEDGAGIRGETQYF
many	TRBV11-2	TRBJ2-1	TRBD2	TGTGCCAGCAGCTTTGACCTAGCGGGAGGGCTCCCGTTCTTC	CASSFDLAGGLPFF
.	TRBV6-2/TRBV6-3	TRBJ2-7	.	TGTGCCAGCAGCGCCCAGGCCTACGAGCAGTACTTC	CASSAQAYEQYF
.	TRBV12-3/TRBV12-4	TRBJ1-5	.	TGTGCCAGCAGTTTAAGTCAGGGTAGCAATCAGCCCCAGCATTTT	CASSLSQGSNQPQHF
.	TRBV6-2/TRBV6-3	TRBJ2-4	TRBD1	TGTGCCAGCAGCCACCGGACAGGGGGAACAGCCAAAAACATTCAGTACTTC	CASSHRTGGTAKNIQYF